Sequencing of this T cell receptor beta chain was carried out in a study of beta chain features in type 1 diabetes. This clone was recorded a few times. This CDR3 contains 15 residues. Germline CDR1 SNHLY, CDR2 FYNNEI. After removal of 6 bases from V and 6 bases from J, the junction contained 6 bases not matched to a gene. Every bit of the isolated RNA underwent reverse transcription, so sequencing read expressed TCRB transcripts. The method was immunoSEQ multiplex PCR; TCRdb's version includes in-frame clones alone and lacks a portion of them. The top ten clones hold approximately 0.038% of a sample with under 450,000 clones, around 13% of them seen once.

The TCR originated in a young man in good health. The specimen sequenced was naive CD4+ T cells from blood. The genes are TRBV2 and TRBJ2-1; 12 bases fit TRBD2. CDR3 sequence: CASRPTSGSINEQFF. CDR3 nucleotide sequence: TGTGCCAGCAGGCCGACTAGCGGGAGTATCAATGAGCAGTTCTTC.